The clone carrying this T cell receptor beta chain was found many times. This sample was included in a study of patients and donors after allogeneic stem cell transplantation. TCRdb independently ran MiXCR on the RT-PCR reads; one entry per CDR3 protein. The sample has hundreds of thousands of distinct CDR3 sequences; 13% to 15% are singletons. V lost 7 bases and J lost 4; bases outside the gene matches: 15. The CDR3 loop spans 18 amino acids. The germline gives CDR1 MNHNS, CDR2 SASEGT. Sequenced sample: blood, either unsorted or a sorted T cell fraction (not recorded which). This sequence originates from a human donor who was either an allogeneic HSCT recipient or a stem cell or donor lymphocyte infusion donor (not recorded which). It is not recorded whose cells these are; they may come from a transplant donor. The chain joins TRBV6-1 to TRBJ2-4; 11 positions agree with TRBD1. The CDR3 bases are TGTGCCAGCACCTCCGGACAGGGGGCGACTGGTTTGAAAAACATTCAGTACTTC. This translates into CASTSGQGATGLKNIQYF.